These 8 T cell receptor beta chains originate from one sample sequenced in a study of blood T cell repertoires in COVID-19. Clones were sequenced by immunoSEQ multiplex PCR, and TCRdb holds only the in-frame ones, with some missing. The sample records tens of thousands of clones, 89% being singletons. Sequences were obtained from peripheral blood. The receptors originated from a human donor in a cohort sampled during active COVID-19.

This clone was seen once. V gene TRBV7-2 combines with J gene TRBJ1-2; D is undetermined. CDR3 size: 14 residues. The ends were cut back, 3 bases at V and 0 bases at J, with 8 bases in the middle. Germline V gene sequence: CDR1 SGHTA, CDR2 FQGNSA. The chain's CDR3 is CASSFQPTNYGYTF. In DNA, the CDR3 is TGTGCCAGCAGCTTCCAACCTACTAACTATGGCTACACCTTC.

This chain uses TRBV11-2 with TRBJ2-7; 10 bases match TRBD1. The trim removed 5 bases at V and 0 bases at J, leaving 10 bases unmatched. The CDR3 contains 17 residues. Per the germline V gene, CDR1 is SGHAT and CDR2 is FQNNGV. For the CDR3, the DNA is TGTGCCAGCAGCCCCACCAGAGGGGACAGGGGCTCCTACGAGCAGTACTTC. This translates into CASSPTRGDRGSYEQYF.

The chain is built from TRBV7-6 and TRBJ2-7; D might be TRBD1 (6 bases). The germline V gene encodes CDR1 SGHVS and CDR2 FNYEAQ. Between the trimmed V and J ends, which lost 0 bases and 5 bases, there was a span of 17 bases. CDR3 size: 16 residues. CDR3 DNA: TGTGCCAGCAGCTTAGCAGAGAGGACAGTACGGAACGAGCAGTACTTC. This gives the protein CASSLAERTVRNEQYF.

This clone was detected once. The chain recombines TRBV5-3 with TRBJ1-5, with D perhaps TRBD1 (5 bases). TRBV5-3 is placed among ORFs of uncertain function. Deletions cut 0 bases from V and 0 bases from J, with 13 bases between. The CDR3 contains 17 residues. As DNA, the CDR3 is TGTGCCAGAAGCTTGGCTAGGACACCCGATAGCAATCAGCCCCAGCATTTT. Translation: CARSLARTPDSNQPQHF.

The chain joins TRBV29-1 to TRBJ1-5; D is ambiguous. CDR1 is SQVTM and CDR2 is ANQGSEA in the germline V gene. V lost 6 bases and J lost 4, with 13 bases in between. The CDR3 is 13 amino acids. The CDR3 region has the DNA TGCAGCGTACGACTGGATTGGAATCAGCCCCAGCATTTT. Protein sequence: CSVRLDWNQPQHF.

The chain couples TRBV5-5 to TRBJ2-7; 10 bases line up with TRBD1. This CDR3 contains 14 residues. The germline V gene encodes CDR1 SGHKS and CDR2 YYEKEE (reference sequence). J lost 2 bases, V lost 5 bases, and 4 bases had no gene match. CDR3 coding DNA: TGTGCCAGCAGTTCCGGGACAGGGGCCTACGAGCAGTACTTC. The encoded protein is CASSSGTGAYEQYF.

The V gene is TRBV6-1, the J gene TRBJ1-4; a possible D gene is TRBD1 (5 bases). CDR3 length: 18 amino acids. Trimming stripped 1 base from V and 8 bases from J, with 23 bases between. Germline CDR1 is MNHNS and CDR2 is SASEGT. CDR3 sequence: CASSEGGRGTAGSEKLFF. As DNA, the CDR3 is TGTGCCAGCAGTGAAGGGGGACGGGGGACCGCGGGTTCCGAAAAACTGTTTTTT.

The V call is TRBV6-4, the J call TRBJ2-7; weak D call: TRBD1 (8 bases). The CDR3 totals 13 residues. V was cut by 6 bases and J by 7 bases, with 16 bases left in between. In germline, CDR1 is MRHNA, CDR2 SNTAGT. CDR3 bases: TGTGCCAGCAGCCCCGGACAGGGAGGGGAGCAGTACTTC. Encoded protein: CASSPGQGGEQYF.